This T cell receptor (beta chain) is drawn from a study of blood T cells in healthy people across ages. Trimming left V 0 bases short and J 2 bases short, with 11 bases between. Per germline, CDR1 DFQATT and CDR2 SNEGSKA (reference sequence). CDR3 size: 16 residues. The use of a sample-barcoded 5' primer and a J-beta primer mix characterized a second PCR of roughly 7 to 11 cycles. A single record per CDR3 protein comes from TCRdb applying MiXCR to the 5' RACE reads. The sample lists hundreds of thousands of distinct CDR3 sequences; about 45% were seen once. Each donor was a healthy Caucasian individual from Russia, aged roughly 6 to 100. Each sample provided at least 5.5 micrograms of extracted total RNA.

The chain couples TRBV20-1 to TRBJ2-6; tentatively, D is TRBD1 or TRBD2 (5 bases each). Sequencing was carried out using blood. The TCR originated in an elderly man in good health. Here the CDR3 reads CSARDGGVAGANVLTF. The CDR3 DNA reads as TGCAGTGCTAGAGATGGGGGTGTGGCTGGGGCCAACGTCCTGACTTTC.